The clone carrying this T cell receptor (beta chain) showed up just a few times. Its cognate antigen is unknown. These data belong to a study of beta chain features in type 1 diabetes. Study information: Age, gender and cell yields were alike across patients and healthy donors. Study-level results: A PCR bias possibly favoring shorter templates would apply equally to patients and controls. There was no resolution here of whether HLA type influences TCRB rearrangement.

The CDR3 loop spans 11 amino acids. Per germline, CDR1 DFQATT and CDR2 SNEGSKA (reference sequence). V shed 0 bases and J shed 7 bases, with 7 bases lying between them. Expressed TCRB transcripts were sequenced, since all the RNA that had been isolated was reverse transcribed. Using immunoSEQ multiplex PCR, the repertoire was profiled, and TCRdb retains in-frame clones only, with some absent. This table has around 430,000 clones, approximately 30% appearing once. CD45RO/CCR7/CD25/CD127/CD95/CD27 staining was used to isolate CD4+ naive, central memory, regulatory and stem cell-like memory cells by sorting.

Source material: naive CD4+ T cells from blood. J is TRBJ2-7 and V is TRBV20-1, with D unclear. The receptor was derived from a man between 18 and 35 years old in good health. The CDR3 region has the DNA TGCAGTGCTAGAGATAAAGTTGAGCAGTACTTC. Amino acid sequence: CSARDKVEQYF.